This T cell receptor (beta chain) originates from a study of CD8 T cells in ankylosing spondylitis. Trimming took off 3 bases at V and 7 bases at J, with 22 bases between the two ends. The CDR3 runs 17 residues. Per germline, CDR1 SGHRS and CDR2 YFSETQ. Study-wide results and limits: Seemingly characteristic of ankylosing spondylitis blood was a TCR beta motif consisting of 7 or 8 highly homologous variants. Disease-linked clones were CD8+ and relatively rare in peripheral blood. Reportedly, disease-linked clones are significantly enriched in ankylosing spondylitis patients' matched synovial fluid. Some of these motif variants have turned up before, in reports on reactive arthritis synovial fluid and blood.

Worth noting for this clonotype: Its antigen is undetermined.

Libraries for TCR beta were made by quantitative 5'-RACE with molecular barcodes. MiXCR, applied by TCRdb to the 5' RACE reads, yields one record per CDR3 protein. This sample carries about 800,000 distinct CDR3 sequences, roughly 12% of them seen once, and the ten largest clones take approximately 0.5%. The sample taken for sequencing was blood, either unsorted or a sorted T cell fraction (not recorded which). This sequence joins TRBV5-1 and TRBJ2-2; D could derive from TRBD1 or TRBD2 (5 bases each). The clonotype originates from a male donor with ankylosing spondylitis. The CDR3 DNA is TGCGCCAGCAGCTGGGACCCCACTAGTTTTGACGTCGGGGAGCTGTTTTTT. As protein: CASSWDPTSFDVGELFF.